The 24 T cell receptor beta chains below all came from one sample that was sequenced in a study of cytomegalovirus exposure and HLA in healthy donors. Vbeta (60) and Jbeta (13) primers were used in the PCR. The table came from immunoSEQ multiplex PCR; TCRdb's copy has only in-frame clones and leaves some out. The sample carries more than 150,000 clones, 75% to 80% recorded once. Source material: PBMCs. The receptors were sampled from a man in his fifties in good health and CMV-seropositive.

The chain joins TRBV4-1 to TRBJ1-6; 8 positions agree with TRBD1. Unmatched junction bases numbered 11, after V lost 0 bases and J lost 7 bases. The CDR3 consists of 18 residues. From germline, CDR1 is MGHRA and CDR2 YSYEKL. CDR3 nucleotides: TGCGCCAGCAGCCAAGAAACGGCAAGGACAGGGTCAAATTCACCCCTCCACTTT. This codes for CASSQETARTGSNSPLHF.

The chain employs TRBV7-6 and TRBJ1-4; TRBD1 matches at 7 bases. The length of the CDR3 is 15 residues. From germline, CDR1 is SGHVS and CDR2 FNYEAQ. The V gene end was trimmed by 4 bases and the J gene end by 5 bases; junction bases not matched to a gene: 7. This CDR3 is CASSSTGLENEKLFF. Here the CDR3 DNA reads TGTGCCAGCAGCTCGACAGGGCTGGAAAATGAAAAACTGTTTTTT. Full variable domain (rest looked up from reference TRBV7-6 and TRBJ1-4): GAGVSQSPRYKVTKRGQDVALRCDPISGHVSLYWYRQALGQGPEFLTYFNYEAQQDKSGLPNDRFSAERPEGSISTLTIQRTEQRDSAMYRCASSSTGLENEKLFFGSGTQLSVL.

The gene calls are TRBV19 and TRBJ2-7, with D tentatively TRBD2 (5 bases). CDR3 length: 12 amino acids. V was pared by 6 bases and J by 7 bases, with 13 bases between. Germline CDR1 and CDR2: LNHDA and SQIVND (reference sequence). CDR3 in amino acids: CASSRTPGEQYF. The CDR3 region has the DNA TGTGCCAGTAGCCGCACCCCGGGGGAGCAGTACTTC.

This chain uses TRBV7-8 with TRBJ1-6; the D gene is possibly TRBD1 (6 bases). CDR1 is SGHVS, CDR2 FQNEAQ, per germline. The CDR3 is 17 residues long. The V end lost 3 bases, the J end lost 1 base, and 13 bases lay between the germline ends. The CDR3 nucleotides read TGTGCCAGCAGCTTCCGGGACATCGAGTCCTATAATTCACCCCTCCACTTT. This encodes CASSFRDIESYNSPLHF.

This clone occurred once. The chain links TRBV9 to TRBJ1-2; D remains ambiguous. The CDR3 sequence is 15 residues long. Germline CDR1 SGDLS, CDR2 YYNGEE. Trimming took off 5 bases at V and 7 bases at J, with 21 bases between the two ends. The CDR3 loop reads CASSDTPGSKSGYTF. CDR3 nucleotides: TGTGCCAGCAGTGATACACCGGGATCTAAGTCTGGCTACACCTTC.

Notes on this clone: At one end the junction does not follow the germline gene, possibly because of a read error. Written as DNA, the CDR3 is TGTTCCAGCAGCTTAGGGGTGGGGACAGGTTACAATGAGCAGTTCTTC. This encodes CSSSLGVGTGYNEQFF. V and J are TRBV7-9 and TRBJ2-1, with 8 bases fitting TRBD1. The CDR3 totals 16 residues. Germline V gives CDR1 SEHNR, CDR2 FQNEAQ (reference sequence).

This clone was observed a handful of times. The rearrangement joins TRBV6-4 to TRBJ1-1, with D tentatively TRBD1 (5 bases). This CDR3 spans 13 amino acids. Trimming took 6 bases from V and 2 from J, leaving 10 bases between them. CDR1 is MRHNA and CDR2 is SNTAGT in the germline V gene. The CDR3 protein is CASSLTVNTEAFF. The CDR3 DNA follows: TGTGCCAGCAGCCTGACAGTTAACACTGAAGCTTTCTTT.

The chain combines TRBV6-6 with TRBJ2-1; 8 bases map to TRBD2. Germline trimming cut 2 bases from V and 9 bases from J; bases unmatched to any gene: 3. Germline loops: CDR1 MNHNY, CDR2 SVGAGI (reference sequence). CDR3 size: 13 residues. The CDR3 loop is CASSYDRGGEQFF. CDR3 bases: TGTGCCAGCAGTTACGACCGGGGGGGTGAGCAGTTCTTC.

This sequence joins TRBV7-9 and TRBJ1-4; TRBD1 matches 7 bases. The CDR3 has 16 amino acids. Trimming cost V 7 bases and J 6 bases; bases outside gene matches: 14. Per the germline V gene, CDR1 is SEHNR and CDR2 is FQNEAQ (reference sequence). The CDR3 reads CASTFFSHRGHEKLFF. In nucleotides, the CDR3 is TGTGCCAGCACTTTCTTCTCTCACAGGGGACATGAAAAACTGTTTTTT.

This clone showed up just once. A junction boundary mismatches the germline segment, possibly from a read error. This sequence joins TRBV7-6 and TRBJ2-5; 10 bases line up with TRBD2. Germline V gene data show CDR1 as SGHVS and CDR2 as FNYEAQ. CDR3 size: 14 residues. The CDR3 protein is CASNLAGGGETQYF. The DNA of the CDR3 is TGTGCCAGCAACTTAGCGGGGGGAGGTGAGACCCAGTACTTC.

With respect to this clone: The same CDR3 arises from other DNA sequences in this sample as well. J is TRBJ2-3 and V is TRBV2; D is unclear. Germline V lookup: CDR1 SNHLY, CDR2 FYNNEI. This CDR3 region has 13 residues. Trimming stripped 6 bases from V and 2 bases from J, with 9 bases between. The chain's CDR3 is CASSPPFTDTQYF. For the CDR3, the DNA is TGTGCCAGCAGCCCCCCTTTCACAGATACGCAGTATTTT.

The chain recombines TRBV13 with TRBJ1-2, with TRBD1 as a possible D gene (6 bases). The germline V gene encodes CDR1 PRHDT and CDR2 FYEKMQ (reference sequence). This CDR3 is built from 17 residues. The ends were cut back, 0 bases at V and 8 bases at J, with 22 bases in the middle. CDR3 region: CASSLGTIRDKGRGYTF. The DNA for the CDR3 is TGTGCCAGCAGCTTAGGCACAATAAGGGACAAAGGTAGAGGCTACACCTTC.

Worth noting for this clone: Other nucleotide sequences from this sample produce the same CDR3. The V call is TRBV7-2, the J call TRBJ2-7; D remains unclear. Trimming stripped 0 bases from V and 1 base from J, with 7 bases between. There are 14 residues in the CDR3. In germline, CDR1 is SGHTA, CDR2 FQGNSA. CDR3 nucleotides: TGTGCCAGCAGCTTAGCCAGAGGTTCCTACGAGCAGTACTTC. It translates to CASSLARGSYEQYF. Full variable domain (remainder filled in from reference TRBV7-2 and TRBJ2-7): GAGVSQSPSNKVTEKGKDVELRCDPISGHTALYWYRQSLGQGLEFLIYFQGNSAPDKSGLPSDRFSAERTGGSVSTLTIQRTQQEDSAVYLCASSLARGSYEQYFGPGTRLTVT.

This clone was counted many times. The chain is built from TRBV30 and TRBJ2-7; 10 bases line up with TRBD1. The V segment lost 0 bases and the J segment 2 bases; nucleotides outside the gene matches: 7. The CDR3 has 16 residues. Germline V CDR1 and CDR2: GTSNPN, SVGIG (reference sequence). For the CDR3, the DNA is TGTGCCTGGAGTGTACGGTGGACAGGGGGAACCTACGAGCAGTACTTC. It is translated as CAWSVRWTGGTYEQYF.

This rearrangement joins TRBV4-3 to TRBJ2-1; tentative D call: TRBD1 (7 bases). Germline CDR1 is LGHNA and CDR2 is YSLEER. V shed 2 bases and J shed 9 bases, with 23 bases lying between them. This CDR3 spans 17 amino acids. The CDR3 reads CASSQILHRGGGSEQFF. In DNA, the CDR3 is TGCGCCAGCAGCCAAATATTACACAGGGGAGGTGGGAGTGAGCAGTTCTTC.

This sequence joins TRBV7-2 and TRBJ1-4, with 7 bases matching TRBD1. Germline trimming cut 6 bases from V and 8 bases from J; bases unmatched to any gene: 9. The CDR3 sequence is 14 residues long. Looked up from germline, CDR1 is SGHTA and CDR2 is FQGNSA. In DNA, the CDR3 is TGTGCCAGCAGTACTAGACAGGGAGGCGAAAAACTGTTTTTT. Its translation is CASSTRQGGEKLFF.

V usage is TRBV11-3 and J usage is TRBJ2-2; 9 bases line up with TRBD2. The trim removed 5 bases at V and 2 bases at J, leaving 6 bases unmatched. The CDR3 runs to 16 residues. CDR1 and CDR2 from the germline V gene are SGHNT and YENEEA. CDR3 bases: TGTGCCAGCAGCACATTAGCGGGGGCCAACACCGGGGAGCTGTTTTTT. Its translation is CASSTLAGANTGELFF.

The V call is TRBV7-3, the J call TRBJ1-2; D is perhaps TRBD1 (5 bases). The CDR3 extends over 13 amino acids. Germline V CDR1 and CDR2: SGHTA, FQGTGA. V was pared by 3 bases and J by 6 bases, with 11 bases between. CDR3 sequence: CASSFGQGDGYTF. DNA of the CDR3: TGTGCCAGCAGCTTCGGCCAGGGTGATGGCTACACCTTC. The complete variable domain, with remaining parts taken from reference TRBV7-3 and TRBJ1-2, reads GAGVSQTPSNKVTEKGKYVELRCDPISGHTALYWYRQSLGQGPEFLIYFQGTGAADDSGLPNDRFFAVRPEGSVSTLKIQRTERGDSAVYLCASSFGQGDGYTFGSGTRLTVV.

The genes are TRBV6-1 and TRBJ2-5, with 11 bases lining up with TRBD2. This CDR3 comprises 20 residues. Trimming at V came to 1 base and at J to 2 bases, leaving 15 bases not matched to a gene. Looked up from germline, CDR1 is MNHNS and CDR2 is SASEGT. The CDR3: CASSEVLGGWPSGGQETQYF. CDR3 DNA sequence: TGTGCCAGCAGTGAAGTTTTAGGAGGGTGGCCTAGCGGGGGGCAAGAGACCCAGTACTTC.

The V and J genes are TRBV4-1 and TRBJ1-1, with a tentative D call TRBD1 (5 bases). CDR1 and CDR2 from the germline V gene are MGHRA and YSYEKL. V shed 5 bases and J shed 1 base, with 11 bases lying between them. There are 14 residues in the CDR3. CDR3 DNA sequence: TGCGCCAGCAGCGGCGGGGGAGCGAACACTGAAGCTTTCTTT. Encoded protein: CASSGGGANTEAFF.

The sample holds a few counts of this clone. CDR3 loop: CASSLVAGIGTEAFF. The CDR3 DNA follows: TGTGCCAGCAGCTTAGTTGCGGGGATAGGCACTGAAGCTTTCTTT. This chain connects TRBV7-9 to TRBJ1-1, with D unclear. Trimming removed 1 base from V and 4 bases from J, with 13 bases in between. Germline V lookup: CDR1 SEHNR, CDR2 FQNEAQ (reference sequence). The CDR3 runs to 15 residues.

V and J are TRBV5-1 and TRBJ1-4; D perhaps matches TRBD1 (6 bases). Germline CDR1 reads SGHRS; CDR2 reads YFSETQ. V gave up 4 bases and J gave up 5 bases, with 15 bases separating them. This CDR3 has 15 amino acids. CDR3 amino acids: CASSQGATGNEKLFF. CDR3 DNA sequence: TGCGCCAGCAGCCAAGGAGCTACAGGGAATGAAAAACTGTTTTTT.

The chain combines TRBV6-5 with TRBJ1-1, with D maybe TRBD1 (6 bases). The CDR3 contains 14 residues. The germline gives CDR1 MNHEY, CDR2 SVGAGI. Trimming removed 6 bases at V and 4 bases at J, with 15 bases between. The CDR3 protein is CASSLQGRTTEAFF. The DNA for the CDR3 is TGTGCCAGCAGCTTACAGGGACGTACCACTGAAGCTTTCTTT.

This sequence joins TRBV27 and TRBJ1-6; possibly TRBD1 for D (6 bases). V was clipped by 4 bases and J by 7 bases, with 23 bases between them. The CDR3 runs 18 residues. Germline V gene lookup returns CDR1 MNHEY and CDR2 SMNVEV (reference sequence). The CDR3 nucleotides read TGTGCCAGCAGTTGGACAGTCCACCTACCTCCTAGGAATTCACCCCTCCACTTT. Amino acid sequence: CASSWTVHLPPRNSPLHF.